What follows are 11 T cell receptor beta chains derived from one specimen sequenced in a study of shared clonotypes between healthy human individuals. Measured with immunoSEQ multiplex PCR; TCRdb has only the in-frame clones, and not every one. The table has around 500,000 clones, over 60% seen once. The sample consisted of PBMCs. The receptor set was obtained from a woman between 40 and 55 years old in good health. Some clones in this sample may be carry-over from other donors' samples.

This clone was picked up many times. The chain is built from TRBV7-8 and TRBJ2-7; D may be TRBD2 (5 bases). V lost 5 bases, J lost 6 bases, and 14 bases lay in between. Germline V gene sequence: CDR1 SGHVS, CDR2 FQNEAQ. This CDR3 is 13 amino acids long. The CDR3 region has the DNA TGTGCCAGCAGCAGCCTGGGGAGAGGCGAGCAGTACTTC. Its protein is CASSSLGRGEQYF.

This clone is a singleton in its sample. The rearrangement joins TRBV7-2 to TRBJ2-5; perhaps TRBD2 as D (5 bases). The CDR3 covers 14 residues. Trimming took 1 base from V and 1 from J, leaving 7 bases between them. Germline V gene data show CDR1 as SGHTA and CDR2 as FQGNSA. Here the CDR3 reads CASSLGTFQETQYF. Here the CDR3 DNA reads TGTGCCAGCAGCTTAGGGACTTTCCAAGAGACCCAGTACTTC.

V gene TRBV7-6 combines with J gene TRBJ2-1; D might be TRBD1 (5 bases). Deletions cut 4 bases from V and 3 bases from J, with 13 bases between. The CDR3 runs to 15 residues. Germline CDR1 and CDR2: SGHVS and FNYEAQ. CDR3 region: CASSWTQGVYNEQFF. CDR3 nucleotide sequence: TGTGCCAGCAGCTGGACCCAAGGGGTCTACAATGAGCAGTTCTTC.

J is TRBJ2-7 and V is TRBV27; no reliable D call. The ends were cut back, 6 bases at V and 7 bases at J, with 25 bases in the middle. The CDR3 runs 16 residues. Per germline, CDR1 MNHEY and CDR2 SMNVEV (reference sequence). In DNA, the CDR3 is TGTGCCAGCAGATCCCTCCGAGGACGGACCCCTTGGGAGCAGTACTTC. It specifies CASRSLRGRTPWEQYF.

The chain uses TRBV28 and TRBJ2-1; 10 bases fit TRBD1. The CDR3 extends over 16 amino acids. The V and J ends lost 3 bases and 7 bases, in that order; junction bases with no gene match: 9. CDR1 and CDR2 from the germline V gene are MDHEN and SYDVKM. The CDR3 DNA reads TGTGCCAGCAGTTTTTGGGGACAGGGGACGGTGAATGAGCAGTTCTTC. Amino acids: CASSFWGQGTVNEQFF.

V usage is TRBV14 and J usage is TRBJ2-1; tentatively, D is TRBD1 (6 bases). This CDR3 contains 15 residues. V was shortened by 2 bases and J by 2 bases, with 10 bases between the two germline ends. CDR1 SGHDN and CDR2 FVKESK come from the germline V gene. CDR3: CASSQIGGTYNEQFF. The CDR3, as DNA: TGTGCCAGCAGCCAAATAGGGGGTACCTACAATGAGCAGTTCTTC.

The chain combines TRBV27 with TRBJ2-7, with D maybe TRBD1 (7 bases). The CDR3 extends over 14 amino acids. Germline values: CDR1 MNHEY, CDR2 SMNVEV (reference sequence). The CDR3 bases are TGTGCTTCCCGACCAGGGGGGCCCTCCGGCGAGCAGTACTTC. It translates to CASRPGGPSGEQYF.

The count of this clone is one. V gene TRBV29-1 combines with J gene TRBJ1-4; D gene ambiguous. The V end lost 5 bases, the J end lost 2 bases, and 12 bases lay between the germline ends. Germline CDR1 is SQVTM and CDR2 is ANQGSEA. This CDR3 has 14 residues. The CDR3 spells CSVLQDGTNEKLFF. The CDR3 DNA reads TGCAGCGTTCTCCAGGACGGGACTAATGAAAAACTGTTTTTT.

The rearrangement joins TRBV5-6 to TRBJ2-1; unclear D gene. CDR1 SGHDT and CDR2 YYEEEE come from the germline V gene. V was clipped by 4 bases and J by 5 bases, with 13 bases between them. The CDR3 has 14 residues. DNA of the CDR3: TGTGCCAGCAGCCCACGAAGGGCCAACAATGAGCAGTTCTTC. Protein product: CASSPRRANNEQFF.

The V gene is TRBV19, the J gene TRBJ1-5; no clear D. V lost 3 bases and J lost 6, with 6 bases in between. Per the germline V gene, CDR1 is LNHDA and CDR2 is SQIVND (reference sequence). The length of the CDR3 is 12 residues. The chain's CDR3 is CASSISIQPQHF. The CDR3 nucleotides are TGTGCCAGTAGTATTTCTATTCAGCCCCAGCATTTT.

This chain connects TRBV10-3 to TRBJ2-3, with TRBD2 identical over 10 bases. Trimming removed 8 bases from V and 2 bases from J; junction bases left unmatched: 4. The CDR3 runs to 14 residues. The V gene's germline CDR1 is ENHRY and CDR2 SYGVKD. CDR3 in amino acids: CAIGAGGLTDTQYF. CDR3 nucleotides: TGTGCCATCGGAGCGGGAGGGCTCACAGATACGCAGTATTTT.